This TCR beta chain was captured in a study of molecular identifiers for immune sequencing clone quantification. The junction had 3 bases not matched to a gene; V was cut back by 10 bases and J by 4 bases. Germline V gene data show CDR1 as LNHDA and CDR2 as SQIVND (reference sequence). This CDR3 comprises 12 residues. The use of previously described methods and listed TCR primers produced the bulk TCR libraries. TCRdb processed the PCR reads anew with MiXCR; each CDR3 protein has one entry. The data show about 630,000 distinct CDR3 sequences, around 25% seen once. The V call is TRBV19, the J call TRBJ2-2, with TRBD1 matching over 7 bases. The source of this sequence is a human donor in good health. Some libraries in this study had Jurkat cell RNA spiked in. Sequenced: naive CD8+ T cells from blood, with Jurkat cell RNA spiked in. Stated subset: FACS-sorted CD8+CD4-CCR7+CD45RA+ naive T cells. The CDR3 spells CATGTATGELFF. In DNA, the CDR3 is TGTGCCACCGGGACAGCCACCGGGGAGCTGTTTTTT.